This TCR beta chain derives from a study of CD8 T cells in ankylosing spondylitis. Using quantitative 5'-RACE with molecular barcodes, the authors made TCR beta libraries. One entry per CDR3 protein results from TCRdb running MiXCR on the 5' RACE reads. The sample holds approximately 300,000 distinct CDR3 sequences, 8% seen once. Broader study findings: Seemingly distinctive of ankylosing spondylitis blood was a TCR beta motif formed by eight highly homologous variants. The study looked at matched synovial fluid samples from ankylosing spondylitis patients. Disease-linked clones were reported to be significantly enriched there. Clones linked with disease were CD8+ and fairly uncommon in the peripheral blood.

V was trimmed by 4 bases and J by 5 bases, leaving 13 bases between them. The CDR3 totals 14 residues. CDR1 is SGHRS, CDR2 YFSETQ, per germline. This clonotype occurred many times. The antigen is undetermined. This sequence joins TRBV5-1 and TRBJ2-1; D is perhaps TRBD2 (6 bases). This receptor was taken from a male donor with ankylosing spondylitis. Sequences were obtained from blood, either unsorted or a sorted T cell fraction (not recorded which). Written as DNA, the CDR3 is TGCGCCAGCAGCATGGCTAGCGCTCACAATGAGCAGTTCTTC. Translation: CASSMASAHNEQFF.